This T cell receptor (beta chain) is from a study of OX40 agonist ivuxolimab in advanced cancers. Study-wide background: Participants averaged about 60 years of age (range about 23 to 79) and were around 85% male.

This clone was seen once. This table comes from immunoSEQ multiplex PCR, and its TCRdb copy is limited to in-frame clones, with some not included. The sample yields 53,000 or so clones, around 87% seen once. Germline CDR1 and CDR2: KGHSY and FQNENV. The CDR3 is made up of 15 amino acids. Between the trimmed V and J ends, which lost 0 bases and 5 bases, there was a span of 10 bases. This TCR was sampled from an adult with an advanced solid tumor such as melanoma, head and neck, liver or kidney cancer. The chain has TRBV16 and TRBJ2-2, with unresolved D. The sequenced sample was CD4+ or CD8+ T cells sorted from blood, obtained in a trial of the OX40 agonist ivuxolimab. CDR3 residues: CASSQSVTQTGELFF. In DNA form, the CDR3 reads TGTGCCAGCAGCCAATCTGTGACTCAAACCGGGGAGCTGTTTTTT. The whole variable domain, remainder taken from reference TRBV16 and TRBJ2-2, is GEEVAQTPKHLVRGEGQKAKLYCAPIKGHSYVFWYQQVLKNEFKFLISFQNENVFDETGMPKERFSAKCLPNSPCSLEIQATKLEDSAVYFCASSQSVTQTGELFFGEGSRLTVL.